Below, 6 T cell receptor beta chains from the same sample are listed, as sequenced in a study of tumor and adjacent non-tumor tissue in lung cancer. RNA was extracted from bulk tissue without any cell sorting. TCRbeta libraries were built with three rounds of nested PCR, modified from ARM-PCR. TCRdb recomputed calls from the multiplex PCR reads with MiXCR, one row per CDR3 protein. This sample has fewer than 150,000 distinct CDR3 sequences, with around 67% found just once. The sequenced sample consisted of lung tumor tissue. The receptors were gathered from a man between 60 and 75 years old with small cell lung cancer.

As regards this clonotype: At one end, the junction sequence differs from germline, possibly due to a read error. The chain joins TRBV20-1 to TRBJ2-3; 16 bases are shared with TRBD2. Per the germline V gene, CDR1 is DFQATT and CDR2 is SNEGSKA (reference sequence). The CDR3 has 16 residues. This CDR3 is CITGTSGRAGPDTQYF. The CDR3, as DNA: TGCATCACCGGGACTAGCGGGAGGGCCGGCCCAGATACGCAATATTTT.

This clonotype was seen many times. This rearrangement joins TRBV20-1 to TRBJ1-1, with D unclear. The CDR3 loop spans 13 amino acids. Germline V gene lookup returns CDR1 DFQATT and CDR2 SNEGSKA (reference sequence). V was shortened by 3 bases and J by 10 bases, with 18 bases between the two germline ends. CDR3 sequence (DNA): TGCAGTGCTAGCGGACTGGGCGGAGAGGGAGCTTTCTTT. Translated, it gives CSASGLGGEGAFF.

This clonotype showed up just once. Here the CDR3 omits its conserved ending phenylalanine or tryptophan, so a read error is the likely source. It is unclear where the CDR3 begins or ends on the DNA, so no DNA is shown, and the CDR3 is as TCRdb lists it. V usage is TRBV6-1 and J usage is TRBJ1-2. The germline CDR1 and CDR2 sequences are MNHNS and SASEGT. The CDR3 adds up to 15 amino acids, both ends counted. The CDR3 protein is CASSVGPLGGNGCTS.

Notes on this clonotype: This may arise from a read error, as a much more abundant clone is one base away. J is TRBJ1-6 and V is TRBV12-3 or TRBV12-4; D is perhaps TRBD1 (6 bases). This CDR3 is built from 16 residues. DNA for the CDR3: TGTGCCAGCAGTCCGAAGGGATACAGGGTTAATTCACCCCCCCACTTT. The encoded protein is CASSPKGYRVNSPPHF.

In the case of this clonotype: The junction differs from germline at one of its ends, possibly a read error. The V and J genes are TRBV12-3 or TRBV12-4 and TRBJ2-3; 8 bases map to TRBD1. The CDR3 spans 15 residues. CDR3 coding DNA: TGTACCAGCAGCCTTGGACAGGGCGTAGGAGATACGCAGTATTTT. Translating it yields CTSSLGQGVGDTQYF.

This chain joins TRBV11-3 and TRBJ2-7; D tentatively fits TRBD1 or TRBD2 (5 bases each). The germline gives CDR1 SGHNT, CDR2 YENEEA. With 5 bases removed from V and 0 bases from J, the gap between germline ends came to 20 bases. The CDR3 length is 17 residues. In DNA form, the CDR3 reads TGTGCCAGCAGCCCTCCGGGTTTGGGGACCATCTCCTACGAGCAGTACTTC. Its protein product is CASSPPGLGTISYEQYF.